The sample holds one count of the clone carrying this T cell receptor (beta chain). The antigen is not known. A read error may account for a junction end that differs from germline. The data stem from a study of tumor-infiltrating lymphocytes in primary liver carcinoma. The CDR3 covers 15 residues. Per the germline V gene, CDR1 is DFQATT and CDR2 is SNEGSKA (reference sequence). General study points: Only about 8-25% of top clones were detected in all five tumor regions.

Constant-region priming of roughly 500 ng total RNA yielded TCR beta cDNA. TCR beta libraries came from three nested multiplex PCR rounds using slightly modified ARM-PCR. Each of the first two PCR rounds ran 9 to 11 cycles with TRBV1-TRBV30 forward and C-beta reverse primers. One entry per CDR3 protein results from TCRdb running MiXCR on the multiplex PCR reads. The table has about 97,000 distinct CDR3 sequences, more than 65% seen once. Investigators took RNA and DNA out together from about 20-30 mg of unsorted bulk tissue. Resection treated the patients' primary liver carcinoma. Infection with HBV was chronic in patients; they were treatment-naive.

Input material: liver tumor tissue from sampling region 2. Documented subset: tumor region T2, inferior pole. The rearrangement links TRBV20-1 to TRBJ2-4; TRBD2 agrees at 15 bases. The sequence was collected from a woman aged 55-69 years with primary liver carcinoma and hepatitis B virus infection. The CDR3 region is CGATRTSGRGNIQYF. The CDR3 DNA sequence: TGCGGTGCTACCCGGACTAGCGGGAGGGGAAACATTCAGTACTTC.